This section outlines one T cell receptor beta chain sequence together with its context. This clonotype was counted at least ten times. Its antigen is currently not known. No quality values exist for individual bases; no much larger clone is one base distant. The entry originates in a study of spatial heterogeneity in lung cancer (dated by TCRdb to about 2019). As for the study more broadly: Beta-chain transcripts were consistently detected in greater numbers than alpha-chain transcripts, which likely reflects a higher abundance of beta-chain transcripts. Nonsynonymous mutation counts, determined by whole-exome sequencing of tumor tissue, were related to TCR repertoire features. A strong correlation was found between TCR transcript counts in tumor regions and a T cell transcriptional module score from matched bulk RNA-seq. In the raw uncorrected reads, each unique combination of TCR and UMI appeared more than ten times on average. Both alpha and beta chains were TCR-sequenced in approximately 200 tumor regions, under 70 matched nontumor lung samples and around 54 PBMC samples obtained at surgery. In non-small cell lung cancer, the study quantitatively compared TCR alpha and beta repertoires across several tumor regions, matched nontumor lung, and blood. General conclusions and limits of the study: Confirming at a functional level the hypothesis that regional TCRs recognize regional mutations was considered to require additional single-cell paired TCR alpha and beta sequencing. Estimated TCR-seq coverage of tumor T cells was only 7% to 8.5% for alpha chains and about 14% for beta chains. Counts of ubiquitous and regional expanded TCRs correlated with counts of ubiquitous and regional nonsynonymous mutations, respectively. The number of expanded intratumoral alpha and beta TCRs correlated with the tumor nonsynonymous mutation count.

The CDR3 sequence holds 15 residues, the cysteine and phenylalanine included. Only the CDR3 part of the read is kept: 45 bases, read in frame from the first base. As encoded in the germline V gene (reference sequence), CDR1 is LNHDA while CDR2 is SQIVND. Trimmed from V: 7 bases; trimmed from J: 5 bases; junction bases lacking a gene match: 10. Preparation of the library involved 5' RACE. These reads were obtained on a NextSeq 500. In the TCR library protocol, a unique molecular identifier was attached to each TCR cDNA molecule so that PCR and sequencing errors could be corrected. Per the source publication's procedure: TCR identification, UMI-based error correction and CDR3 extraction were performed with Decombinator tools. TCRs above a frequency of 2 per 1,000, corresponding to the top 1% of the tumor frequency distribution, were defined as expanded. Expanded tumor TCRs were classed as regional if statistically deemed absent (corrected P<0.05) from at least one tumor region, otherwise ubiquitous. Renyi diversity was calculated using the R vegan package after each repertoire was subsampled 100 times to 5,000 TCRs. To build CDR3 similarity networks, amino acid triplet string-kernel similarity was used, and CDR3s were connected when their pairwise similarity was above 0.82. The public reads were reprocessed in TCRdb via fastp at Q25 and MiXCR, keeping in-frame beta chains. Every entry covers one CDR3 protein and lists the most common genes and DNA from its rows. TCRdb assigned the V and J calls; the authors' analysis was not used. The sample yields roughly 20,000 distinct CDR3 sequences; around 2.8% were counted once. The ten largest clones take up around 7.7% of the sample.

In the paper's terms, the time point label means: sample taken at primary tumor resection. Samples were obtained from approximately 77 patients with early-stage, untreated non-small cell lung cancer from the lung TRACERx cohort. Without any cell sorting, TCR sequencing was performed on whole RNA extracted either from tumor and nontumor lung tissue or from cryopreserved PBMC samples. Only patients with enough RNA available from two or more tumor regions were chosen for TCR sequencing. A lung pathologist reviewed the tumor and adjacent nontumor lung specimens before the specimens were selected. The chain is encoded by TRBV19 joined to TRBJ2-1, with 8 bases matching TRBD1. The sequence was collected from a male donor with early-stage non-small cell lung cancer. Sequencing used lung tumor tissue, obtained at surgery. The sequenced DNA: TGTGCCAGTACCCCTGGACAGGGTCGACACAATGAGCAGTTCTTC. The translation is CASTPGQGRHNEQFF.